The T cell receptor (beta chain) described here comes from a study of T cell clones after liver transplantation. The overall study: A pre-transplant mixed lymphocyte reaction with TCRbeta sequencing defined graft-donor-reactive clones followed in post-transplant blood. Tolerant meant at least one year fully off immunosuppression without liver enzymes above twice normal. Samples came pre-transplant, pre-randomization before withdrawal, and post-randomization after withdrawal ended. Study results and caveats: In a couple of subjects, few donor cells limited the measurable donor-reactive repertoire.

Here immunoSEQ multiplex PCR was the method, and the copy in TCRdb shows in-frame clones only, minus some. Here the sample spans 85,000 to 110,000 clones, around 80% being singletons. Germline V lookup: CDR1 MNHNS, CDR2 SASEGT. V lost 4 bases and J lost 5, with 10 bases in between. The CDR3 extends over 13 amino acids. On this clone: Its antigen is still unknown.

The chain uses TRBV6-1 and TRBJ2-3, with a weak D call TRBD1 (6 bases). This material consisted of CD4+ T cells from blood, taken 45 to 50 months after liver transplant. This clonotype originated in a human patient who received a liver transplant. The graft donor may have contributed some T cells. This CDR3 is CASSAQGGDTQYF. The DNA for the CDR3 is TGTGCCAGCAGTGCCCAAGGGGGAGATACGCAGTATTTT.